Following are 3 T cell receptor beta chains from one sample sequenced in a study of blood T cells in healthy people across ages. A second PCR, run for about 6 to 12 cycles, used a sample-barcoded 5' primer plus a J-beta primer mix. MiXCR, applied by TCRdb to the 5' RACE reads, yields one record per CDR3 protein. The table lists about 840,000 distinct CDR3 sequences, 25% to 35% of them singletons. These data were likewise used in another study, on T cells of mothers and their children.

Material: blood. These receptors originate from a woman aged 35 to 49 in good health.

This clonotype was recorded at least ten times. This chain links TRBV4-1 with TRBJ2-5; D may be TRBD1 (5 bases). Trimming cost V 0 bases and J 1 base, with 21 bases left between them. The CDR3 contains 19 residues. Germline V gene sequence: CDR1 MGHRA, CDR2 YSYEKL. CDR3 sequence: CASSQEGPPGSTLQETQYF. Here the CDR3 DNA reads TGCGCCAGCAGCCAAGAGGGGCCGCCAGGGTCTACTCTCCAAGAGACCCAGTACTTC.

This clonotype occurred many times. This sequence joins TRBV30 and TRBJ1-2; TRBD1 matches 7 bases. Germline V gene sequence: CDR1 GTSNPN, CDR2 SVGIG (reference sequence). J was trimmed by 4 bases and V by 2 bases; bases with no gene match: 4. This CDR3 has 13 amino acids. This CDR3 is CAWSTGVTYGYTF. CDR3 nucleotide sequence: TGTGCCTGGAGTACAGGGGTCACCTATGGCTACACCTTC.

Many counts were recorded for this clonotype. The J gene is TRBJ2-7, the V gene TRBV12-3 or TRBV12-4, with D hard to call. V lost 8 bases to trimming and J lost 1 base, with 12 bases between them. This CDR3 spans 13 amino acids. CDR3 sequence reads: CASRSDPSYEQYF. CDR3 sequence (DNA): TGTGCCAGCCGCTCAGATCCTTCCTACGAGCAGTACTTC.